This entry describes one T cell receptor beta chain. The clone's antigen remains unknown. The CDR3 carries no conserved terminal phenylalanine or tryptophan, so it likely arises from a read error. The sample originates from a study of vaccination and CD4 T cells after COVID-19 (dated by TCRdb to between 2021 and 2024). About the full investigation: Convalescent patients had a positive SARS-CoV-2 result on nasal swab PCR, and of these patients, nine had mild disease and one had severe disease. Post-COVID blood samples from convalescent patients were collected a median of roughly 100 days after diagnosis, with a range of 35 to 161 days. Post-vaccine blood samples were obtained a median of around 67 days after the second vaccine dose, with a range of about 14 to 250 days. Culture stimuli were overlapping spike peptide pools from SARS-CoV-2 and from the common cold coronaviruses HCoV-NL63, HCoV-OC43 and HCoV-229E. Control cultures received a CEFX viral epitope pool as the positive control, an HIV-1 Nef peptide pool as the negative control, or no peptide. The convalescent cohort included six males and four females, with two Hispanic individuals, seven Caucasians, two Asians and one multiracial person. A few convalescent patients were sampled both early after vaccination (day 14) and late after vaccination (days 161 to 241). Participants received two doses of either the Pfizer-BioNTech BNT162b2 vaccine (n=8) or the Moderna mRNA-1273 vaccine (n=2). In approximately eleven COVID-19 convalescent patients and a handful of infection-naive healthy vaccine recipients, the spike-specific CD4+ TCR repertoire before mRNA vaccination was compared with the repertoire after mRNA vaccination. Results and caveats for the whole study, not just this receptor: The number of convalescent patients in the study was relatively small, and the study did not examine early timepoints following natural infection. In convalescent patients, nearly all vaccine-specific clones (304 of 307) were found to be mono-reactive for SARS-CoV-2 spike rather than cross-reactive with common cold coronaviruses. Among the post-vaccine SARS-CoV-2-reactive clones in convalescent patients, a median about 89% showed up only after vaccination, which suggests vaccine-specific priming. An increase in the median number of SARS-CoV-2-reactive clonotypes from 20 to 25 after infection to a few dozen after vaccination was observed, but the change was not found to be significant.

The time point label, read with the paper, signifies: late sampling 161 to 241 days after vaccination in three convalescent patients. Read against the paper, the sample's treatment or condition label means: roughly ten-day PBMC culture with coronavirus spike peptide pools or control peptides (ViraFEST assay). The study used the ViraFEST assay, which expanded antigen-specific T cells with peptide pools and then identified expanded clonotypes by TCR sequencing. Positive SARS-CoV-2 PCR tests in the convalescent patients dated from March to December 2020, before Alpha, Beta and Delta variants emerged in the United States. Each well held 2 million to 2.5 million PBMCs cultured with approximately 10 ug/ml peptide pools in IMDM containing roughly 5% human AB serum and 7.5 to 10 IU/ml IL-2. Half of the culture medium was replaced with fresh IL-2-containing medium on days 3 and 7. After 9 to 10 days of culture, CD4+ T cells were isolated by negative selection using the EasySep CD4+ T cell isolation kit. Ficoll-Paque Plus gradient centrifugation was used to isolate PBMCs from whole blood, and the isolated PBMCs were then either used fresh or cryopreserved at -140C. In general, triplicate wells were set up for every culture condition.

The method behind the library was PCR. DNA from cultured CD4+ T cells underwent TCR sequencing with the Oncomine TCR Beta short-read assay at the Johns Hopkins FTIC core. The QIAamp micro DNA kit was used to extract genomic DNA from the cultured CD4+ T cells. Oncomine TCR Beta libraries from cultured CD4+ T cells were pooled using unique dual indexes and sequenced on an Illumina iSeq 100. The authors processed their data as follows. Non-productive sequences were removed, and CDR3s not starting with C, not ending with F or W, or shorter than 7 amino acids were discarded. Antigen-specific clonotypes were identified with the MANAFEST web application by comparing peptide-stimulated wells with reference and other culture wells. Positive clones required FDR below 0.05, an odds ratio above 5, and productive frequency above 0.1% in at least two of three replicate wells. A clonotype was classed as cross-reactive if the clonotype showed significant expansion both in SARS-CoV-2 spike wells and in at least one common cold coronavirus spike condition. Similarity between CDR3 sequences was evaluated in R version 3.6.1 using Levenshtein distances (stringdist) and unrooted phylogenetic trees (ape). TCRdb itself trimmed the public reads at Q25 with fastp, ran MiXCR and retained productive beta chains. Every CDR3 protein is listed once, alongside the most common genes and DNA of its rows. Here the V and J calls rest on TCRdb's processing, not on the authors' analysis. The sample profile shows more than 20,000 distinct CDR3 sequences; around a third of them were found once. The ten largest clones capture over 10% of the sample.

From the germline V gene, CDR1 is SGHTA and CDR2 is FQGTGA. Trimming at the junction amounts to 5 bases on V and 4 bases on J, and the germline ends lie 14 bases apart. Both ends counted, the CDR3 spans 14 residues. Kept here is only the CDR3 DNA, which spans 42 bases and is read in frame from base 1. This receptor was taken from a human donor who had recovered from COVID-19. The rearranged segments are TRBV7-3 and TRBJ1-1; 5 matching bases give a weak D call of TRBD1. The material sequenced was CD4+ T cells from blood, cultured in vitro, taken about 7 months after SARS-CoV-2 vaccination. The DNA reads TGTGCCAGCAGCCGACATGGGGCGGGCACTGAAGCTTTCTCT. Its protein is CASSRHGAGTEAFS.